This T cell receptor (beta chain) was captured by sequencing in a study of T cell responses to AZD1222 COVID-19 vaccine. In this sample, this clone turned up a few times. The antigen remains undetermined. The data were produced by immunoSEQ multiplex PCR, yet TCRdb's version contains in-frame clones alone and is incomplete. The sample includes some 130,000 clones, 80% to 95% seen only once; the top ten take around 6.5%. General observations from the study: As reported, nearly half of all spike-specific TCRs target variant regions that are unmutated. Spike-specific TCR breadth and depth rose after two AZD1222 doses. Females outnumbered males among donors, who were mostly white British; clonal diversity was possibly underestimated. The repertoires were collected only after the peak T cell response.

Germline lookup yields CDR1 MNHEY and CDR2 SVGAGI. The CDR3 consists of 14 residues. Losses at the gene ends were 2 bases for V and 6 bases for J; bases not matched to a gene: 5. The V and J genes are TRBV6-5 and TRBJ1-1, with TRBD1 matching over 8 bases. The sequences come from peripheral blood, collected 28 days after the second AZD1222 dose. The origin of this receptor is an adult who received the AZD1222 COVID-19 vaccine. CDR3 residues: CASSYEGTGSEAFF. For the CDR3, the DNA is TGTGCCAGCAGTTACGAAGGGACAGGCTCTGAAGCTTTCTTT.